Sequencing of this T cell receptor (beta chain) was carried out in a study of blood T cells in healthy people across ages. Through a sample-barcoded 5' primer and a J-beta primer mix, a second PCR was run for roughly 6 to 11 cycles. TCRdb reprocessed the 5' RACE reads with MiXCR, giving one entry per CDR3 protein. The table has over a million distinct CDR3 sequences, about 42% seen once. This clonotype was observed many times. Germline V gives CDR1 SGHAT, CDR2 FQNNGV. The length of the CDR3 is 14 residues. Between the trimmed V and J ends, which lost 4 bases and 2 bases, there was a span of 11 bases. The chain recombines TRBV11-2 with TRBJ1-2; tentatively, D is TRBD1 (6 bases). The sequence derives from a woman under 30 in good health. The sequenced material came from blood. The CDR3 bases are TGTGCCAGCAGCTCCCTGGACAGAAACTATGGCTACACCTTC. It translates to CASSSLDRNYGYTF.